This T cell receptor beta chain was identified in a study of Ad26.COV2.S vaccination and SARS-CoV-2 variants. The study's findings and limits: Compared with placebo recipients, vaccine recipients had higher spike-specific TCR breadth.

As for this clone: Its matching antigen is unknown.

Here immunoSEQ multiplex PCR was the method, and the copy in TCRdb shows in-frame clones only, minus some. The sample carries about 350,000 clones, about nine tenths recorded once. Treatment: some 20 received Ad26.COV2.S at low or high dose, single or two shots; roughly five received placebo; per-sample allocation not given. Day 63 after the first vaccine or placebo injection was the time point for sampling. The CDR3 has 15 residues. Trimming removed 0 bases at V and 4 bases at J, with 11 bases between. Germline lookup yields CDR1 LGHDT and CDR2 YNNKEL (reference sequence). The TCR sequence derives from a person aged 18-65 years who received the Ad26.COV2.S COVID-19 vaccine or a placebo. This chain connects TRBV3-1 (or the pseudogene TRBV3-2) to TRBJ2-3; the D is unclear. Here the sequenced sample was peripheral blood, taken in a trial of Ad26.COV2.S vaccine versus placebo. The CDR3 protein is CASSQDWATSDTQYF. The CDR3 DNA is TGTGCCAGCAGCCAAGATTGGGCGACGTCAGATACGCAGTATTTT.